The 26 T cell receptor beta chains given below trace back to one sample, sequenced in a study of T cell repertoires in cytomegalovirus infection. TCRdb recomputed calls from the reads with MiXCR, one row per CDR3 protein. The sample holds approximately 240,000 distinct CDR3 sequences, 9% to 15% seen once. The sample taken for sequencing was PBMCs. The receptor set was obtained from a human donor in good health (CMV status not recorded). Some clones in this sample may be carry-over from other donors' samples.

This clonotype showed up many times. The chain has TRBV6-2 or TRBV6-3 and TRBJ2-5; D may correspond to TRBD1 or TRBD2 (7 bases each). CDR1 and CDR2 (germline): MNHEY, SVGEGT. There are 14 residues in the CDR3. V was pared by 6 bases and J by 5 bases, with 16 bases between. CDR3 nucleotides: TGTGCCAGCAGCGTTCACAGGGGAGGGGAGACCCAGTACTTC. Its translation is CASSVHRGGETQYF.

The chain employs TRBV29-1 and TRBJ2-1; D call uncertain. The length of the CDR3 is 12 residues. Per the germline V gene, CDR1 is SQVTM and CDR2 is ANQGSEA. Trimming shortened V by 3 bases and J by 1 base, and 4 bases separated the two germline ends. CDR3 protein: CSVERSYNEQFF. Written as DNA, the CDR3 is TGCAGCGTTGAGCGGTCCTACAATGAGCAGTTCTTC.

This clonotype was seen at least ten times. The chain recombines TRBV7-2 with TRBJ1-2; 9 nucleotides agree with TRBD1. V shed 1 base and J 6 bases; nucleotides not matched to a gene: 6. CDR3 size: 15 residues. Germline V gene data show CDR1 as SGHTA and CDR2 as FQGNSA. CDR3: CASSLDNRGLDGYTF. The CDR3 DNA reads TGTGCCAGCAGCTTAGACAACAGGGGGCTCGATGGCTACACCTTC.

This clonotype was found a few times. This sequence joins TRBV18 and TRBJ1-2; D may be TRBD1 (6 bases). CDR3 length equals 14 residues. The V end lost 0 bases, the J end lost 6 bases, and 11 bases lay between the germline ends. The germline gives CDR1 KGHSH, CDR2 LQKENI. This chain's CDR3 is CASSPPTGLDGYTF. The CDR3 DNA is TGTGCCAGCTCACCACCCACAGGGCTGGATGGCTACACCTTC.

This clonotype was counted ten times or more. The chain couples TRBV7-2 to TRBJ1-1, with no clear D. Trimming cost V 5 bases and J 5 bases, with 9 bases left between them. The CDR3 is 12 amino acids. Germline lookup yields CDR1 SGHTA and CDR2 FQGNSA. CDR3 nucleotides: TGTGCCAGCAGCCAGCAACGGACTGAAGCTTTCTTT. Protein product: CASSQQRTEAFF.

This clonotype was observed at least ten times. The chain uses TRBV11-2 and TRBJ2-4, with TRBD2 as a possible D gene (6 bases). Germline CDR1 and CDR2: SGHAT and FQNNGV. V shed 4 bases and J shed 3 bases, with 22 bases lying between them. The CDR3 sequence is 18 residues long. Here the CDR3 DNA reads TGTGCCAGCAGCTCGTGGCCCGGACGCGGGGAGTTCAAAAACATTCAGTACTTC. Its translation is CASSSWPGRGEFKNIQYF.

This clonotype occurred many times. This chain connects TRBV6-1 to TRBJ2-7; maybe TRBD1 (6 bases). Trimming cost V 5 bases and J 1 base, with 12 bases left between them. Per germline, CDR1 MNHNS and CDR2 SASEGT. CDR3 length: 14 residues. CDR3 bases: TGTGCCAGCAGTTACGCCGGACAGTCCTACGAGCAGTACTTC. It specifies CASSYAGQSYEQYF.

This clonotype was observed many times. The genes are TRBV7-9 and TRBJ1-1; D is unclear. This CDR3 region has 12 residues. With 5 bases removed from V and 3 bases from J, the gap between germline ends came to 7 bases. The germline CDR1 and CDR2 sequences are SEHNR and FQNEAQ (reference sequence). The CDR3 nucleotides are TGTGCCAGCAGCCTCCAAGACACTGAAGCTTTCTTT. Protein product: CASSLQDTEAFF.

The sample holds one count of this clonotype. The V gene is TRBV29-1, the J gene TRBJ1-4; D might be TRBD1 (6 bases). Between the trimmed V and J ends, which lost 8 bases and 6 bases, there was a span of 22 bases. CDR3 length: 15 amino acids. From germline, CDR1 is SQVTM and CDR2 ANQGSEA. The CDR3 loop is CSPGPSTGLHEKLFF. CDR3 nucleotide sequence: TGCAGCCCCGGCCCCTCCACAGGGCTTCATGAAAAACTGTTTTTT.

This clonotype was observed many times. V gene TRBV28 combines with J gene TRBJ1-5; D ambiguous. V gave up 1 base and J gave up 10 bases, with 17 bases separating them. Germline V gene data show CDR1 as MDHEN and CDR2 as SYDVKM. The CDR3 runs 15 residues. CDR3 DNA: TGTGCCAGCAGTTTATCCTTGGACGGAGGAGGTCCCCAGCATTTT. Its protein is CASSLSLDGGGPQHF.

Ten or more counts support this clonotype. V usage is TRBV7-7 and J usage is TRBJ2-2, with 7 positions matching TRBD2. The CDR3 has 15 residues. Germline CDR1 and CDR2: SSHAT and FNYEAQ (reference sequence). Trimming removed 5 bases from V and 1 base from J; junction bases left unmatched: 4. The CDR3 protein is CASSPGGGNTGELFF. CDR3 DNA: TGTGCCAGCAGCCCTGGGGGGGGGAACACCGGGGAGCTGTTTTTT. Looking up the rest from reference TRBV7-7 and TRBJ2-2 gives the full variable domain: GAGVSQSPRYKVTKRGQDVTLRCDPISSHATLYWYQQALGQGPEFLTYFNYEAQPDKSGLPSDRFSAERPEGSISTLTIQRTEQRDSAMYRCASSPGGGNTGELFFGEGSRLTVL.

This clonotype was counted at least ten times. This chain joins TRBV7-2 and TRBJ2-7; possible D gene TRBD2, 6 bases. The CDR3 has 14 residues. Trimming left V 5 bases short and J 5 bases short, with 16 bases between. Germline V gene data show CDR1 as SGHTA and CDR2 as FQGNSA. Written as DNA, the CDR3 is TGTGCCAGCAGCCAGCTCCTGGGGGGACACGAGCAGTACTTC. Its protein product is CASSQLLGGHEQYF.

DNA for the CDR3: TGCAGCGTTGCGACCCACAAAGCACAGGGTAGTGAAAAACTGTTTTTT. This gives the protein CSVATHKAQGSEKLFF. The chain combines TRBV29-1 with TRBJ1-4; D is possibly TRBD1 (6 bases). Trimming cost V 4 bases and J 7 bases, with 22 bases left between them. Germline V gene sequence: CDR1 SQVTM, CDR2 ANQGSEA. The CDR3 totals 16 residues.

This clonotype showed up many times. V and J are TRBV5-1 and TRBJ1-1; D gene uncertain. V was pared by 3 bases and J by 1 base, with 7 bases between. This CDR3 comprises 13 residues. The germline V gene has CDR1 SGHRS and CDR2 YFSETQ. The CDR3 DNA reads as TGCGCCAGCAGCTCCCATTCGAACACTGAAGCTTTCTTT. It is translated as CASSSHSNTEAFF.

CDR3 DNA: TGCGCCAGCGCCCCGGACGGCACTAACTATGGCTACACCTTC. This sequence encodes CASAPDGTNYGYTF. V usage is TRBV4-1 and J usage is TRBJ1-2; no definite D call. This CDR3 comprises 14 residues. The germline gives CDR1 MGHRA, CDR2 YSYEKL. Trimming left V 8 bases short and J 0 bases short, with 13 bases between.

This clonotype was picked up many times. The chain combines TRBV29-1 with TRBJ1-1; D gene uncertain. Looked up from germline, CDR1 is SQVTM and CDR2 is ANQGSEA. V lost 6 bases and J 0 bases, leaving 5 bases between the germline ends. This CDR3 has 11 amino acids. CDR3 DNA: TGCAGCGTCAAATTGAACACTGAAGCTTTCTTT. The encoded protein is CSVKLNTEAFF.

The table lists this clonotype with many counts. The gene calls are TRBV28 and TRBJ2-1, with 8 bases aligning to TRBD1. The CDR3 spans 15 residues. Trimming took 6 bases from V and 2 from J; bases not matched to a gene: 6. The germline V gene encodes CDR1 MDHEN and CDR2 SYDVKM. The CDR3 region has the DNA TGTGCCAGCAGCCTGGACAGGGACACCTACAATGAGCAGTTCTTC. It translates to CASSLDRDTYNEQFF.

This clonotype was seen repeatedly, ten times or more. The chain carries TRBV7-2 and TRBJ2-1; tentatively, D is TRBD1 or TRBD2 (5 bases each). Germline V gene data show CDR1 as SGHTA and CDR2 as FQGNSA. V lost 1 base and J 5 bases, leaving 12 bases between the germline ends. This CDR3 is 15 amino acids long. CDR3 nucleotide sequence: TGTGCCAGCAGCTTAGAGAGGGGCGTACACAATGAGCAGTTCTTC. It is translated as CASSLERGVHNEQFF.

The V gene is TRBV7-9, the J gene TRBJ2-5; D remains ambiguous. Per the germline V gene, CDR1 is SEHNR and CDR2 is FQNEAQ (reference sequence). This CDR3 comprises 13 residues. The germline V and J ends were trimmed by 5 bases and 5 bases, with 12 bases remaining between them. CDR3 in DNA: TGTGCCAGCAGCCAATCTCCGCGGGAGACCCAGTACTTC. Protein product: CASSQSPRETQYF.

Comment on this clonotype: It may be a read error: a sequence one base away is much more abundant. The CDR3 does not end in the conserved phenylalanine or tryptophan, so this is likely a read error. The J gene is TRBJ2-7, the V gene TRBV6-8; D not resolved. Trimming cost V 1 base and J 0 bases, with 7 bases left between them. This CDR3 has 14 amino acids. From germline, CDR1 is MNHGY and CDR2 SAAAGT. The CDR3 spells CASSYLQISYEQYY. Written as DNA, the CDR3 is TGTGCCAGCAGTTACTTACAGATCTCCTACGAGCAGTACTAC.

This clonotype was found many times. V is TRBV7-2 and J is TRBJ1-5; D unclear. V was pared by 1 base and J by 4 bases, with 14 bases between. Germline V lookup: CDR1 SGHTA, CDR2 FQGNSA. CDR3 length: 16 residues. The CDR3 here is CASSLELGRHNQPQHF. The DNA of the CDR3 is TGTGCCAGCAGCTTAGAATTAGGCAGGCATAATCAGCCCCAGCATTTT.

In this sample, this clonotype turned up many times. The chain combines TRBV28 with TRBJ2-5, with D unresolved. Trimming took off 7 bases at V and 4 bases at J, with 22 bases between the two ends. The CDR3 sequence is 16 residues long. The germline V gene encodes CDR1 MDHEN and CDR2 SYDVKM. Here the CDR3 DNA reads TGTGCCAGCACCCTAGGGCTGGCAGGAAAAGGAGAGACCCAGTACTTC. It codes for CASTLGLAGKGETQYF.

This clonotype was detected once. This CDR3 fails to terminate in the conserved phenylalanine or tryptophan, so it likely reflects a read error. The chain has TRBV20-1 and TRBJ2-5; D is possibly TRBD2 (6 bases). V was shortened by 1 base and J by 5 bases, with 14 bases between the two germline ends. This CDR3 is 14 amino acids long. Germline V CDR1 and CDR2: DFQATT, SNEGSKA (reference sequence). CDR3 nucleotide sequence: TGCAGTGCTAGAGTAGCCGGGAGCGAGGAGACCCAGTACTTA. Translated, it gives CSARVAGSEETQYL.

The J gene is TRBJ2-5, the V gene TRBV15; no clear D gene. Germline V CDR1 and CDR2: LNHNV, YYDKDF (reference sequence). There are 16 residues in the CDR3. V was pared by 0 bases and J by 5 bases, with 16 bases between. Here the CDR3 reads CATSRDGRPLRETQYF. DNA for the CDR3: TGTGCCACCAGCAGAGATGGTCGCCCCCTAAGGGAGACCCAGTACTTC. Complete variable domain (other parts from reference TRBV15 and TRBJ2-5): DAMVIQNPRYQVTQFGKPVTLSCSQTLNHNVMYWYQQKSSQAPKLLFHYYDKDFNNEADTPDNFQSRRPNTSFCFLDIRSPGLGDTAMYLCATSRDGRPLRETQYFGPGTRLLVL.

This clonotype was picked up many times. The chain has TRBV7-2 and TRBJ2-5; D remains ambiguous. This CDR3 contains 14 residues. CDR1 is SGHTA and CDR2 is FQGNSA in the germline V gene. The germline V and J ends were trimmed by 7 bases and 0 bases, with 12 bases remaining between them. Written as DNA, the CDR3 is TGTGCCAGCACCCAAAACAGCGACCAAGAGACCCAGTACTTC. This gives the protein CASTQNSDQETQYF.

The genes are TRBV7-9 and TRBJ2-7; 12 bases fit TRBD1. V was pared by 5 bases and J by 7 bases, with 15 bases of the junction left unmatched. Germline V lookup: CDR1 SEHNR, CDR2 FQNEAQ (reference sequence). The CDR3 is 17 amino acids. The CDR3 loop is CASSPVGQGAYPGEQYF. DNA of the CDR3: TGTGCCAGCAGCCCCGTGGGACAGGGGGCGTATCCGGGGGAGCAGTACTTC.